This T cell receptor beta chain was observed in a study of identical twins. Regarding the study as a whole: Beta clonotypes that were abundant in cord blood contained fewer insertions, a pattern absent from memory repertoires. Out-of-frame beta sequences exhibited a weaker degree of excess twin sharing.

The V gene lost 7 bases and the J gene lost 5 bases, with 18 bases spanning the gap. The CDR3 length is 14 residues. Template switching, a step in the protocol, added a universal primer site, and cDNA carried unique molecular identifiers. TCRdb re-called the 5' RACE reads through MiXCR, storing one row per CDR3 protein. This sample has under 500,000 distinct CDR3 sequences; around 15% occur once, and the top ten carry approximately 1%. This clonotype was counted at least ten times. Its specificity is not known. Healthy Caucasians supplied all donations. These data also formed part of another study, on yellow fever vaccine responses in identical twins.

Sequencing was done on a sample of CD4+ T cells sorted from blood. The clonotype comes from a woman under 30 in good health. V is TRBV12-3 or TRBV12-4 and J is TRBJ2-7; D might be TRBD2 (6 bases). The CDR3 loop reads CASTLAGGAHEQYF. CDR3 nucleotides: TGTGCCAGCACCTTGGCTGGAGGGGCACACGAGCAGTACTTC.